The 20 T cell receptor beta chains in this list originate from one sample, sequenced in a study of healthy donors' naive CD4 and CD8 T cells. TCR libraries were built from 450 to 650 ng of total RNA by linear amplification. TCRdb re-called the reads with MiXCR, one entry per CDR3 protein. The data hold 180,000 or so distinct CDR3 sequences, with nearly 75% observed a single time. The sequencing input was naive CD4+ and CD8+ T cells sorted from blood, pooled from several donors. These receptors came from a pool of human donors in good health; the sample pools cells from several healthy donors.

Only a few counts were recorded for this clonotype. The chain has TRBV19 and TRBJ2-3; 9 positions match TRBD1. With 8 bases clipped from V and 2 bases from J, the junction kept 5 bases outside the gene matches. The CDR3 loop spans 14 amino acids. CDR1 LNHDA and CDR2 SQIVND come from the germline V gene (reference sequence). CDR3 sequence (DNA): TGTGCCAGTGGGACAGGGTTGAACACAGATACGCAGTATTTT. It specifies CASGTGLNTDTQYF.

CDR3 sequence reads: CASSYSRTGGGYGYTF. CDR3 DNA: TGTGCCAGCAGTTACTCGAGGACAGGGGGCGGCTATGGCTACACCTTC. The chain joins TRBV6-5 to TRBJ1-2; 11 bases align to TRBD1. The CDR3 extends over 16 amino acids. Germline assignment: CDR1 MNHEY and CDR2 SVGAGI. V dropped 0 bases and J dropped 4; count of bases not matched to a gene: 4.

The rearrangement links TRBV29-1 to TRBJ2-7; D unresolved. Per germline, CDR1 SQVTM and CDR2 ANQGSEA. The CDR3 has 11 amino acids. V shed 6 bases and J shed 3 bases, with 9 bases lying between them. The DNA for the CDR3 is TGCAGCGTGGGAACCCTCTACGAGCAGTACTTC. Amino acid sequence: CSVGTLYEQYF.

The CDR3 DNA sequence: TGCGCCAGCAGCTGGGGAGCGGGACTGACCCTGGGAGAGACCCAGTACTTC. This translates into CASSWGAGLTLGETQYF. This chain connects TRBV5-1 to TRBJ2-5; 7 bases match TRBD2. Germline-derived CDR1 and CDR2 are SGHRS and YFSETQ. J was trimmed by 4 bases and V by 3 bases; bases with no gene match: 15. The CDR3 contains 17 residues.

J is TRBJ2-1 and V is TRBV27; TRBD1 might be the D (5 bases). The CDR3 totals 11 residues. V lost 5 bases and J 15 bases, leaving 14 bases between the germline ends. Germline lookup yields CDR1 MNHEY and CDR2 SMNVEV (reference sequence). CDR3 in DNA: TGTGCCAGCAGTCCCAGGACACGTCTGTTCTTC. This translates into CASSPRTRLFF.

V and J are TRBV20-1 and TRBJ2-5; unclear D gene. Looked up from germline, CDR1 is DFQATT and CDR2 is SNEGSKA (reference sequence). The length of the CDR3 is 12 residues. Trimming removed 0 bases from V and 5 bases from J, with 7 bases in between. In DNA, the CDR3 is TGCAGTGCTAGAGATGATAGGGAGACCCAGTACTTC. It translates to CSARDDRETQYF.

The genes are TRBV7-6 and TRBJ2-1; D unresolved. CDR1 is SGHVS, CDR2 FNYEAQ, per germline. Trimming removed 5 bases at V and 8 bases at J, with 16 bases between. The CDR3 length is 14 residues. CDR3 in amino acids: CASSPFDASYEQFF. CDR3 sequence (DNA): TGTGCCAGCAGCCCATTCGATGCGAGCTATGAGCAGTTCTTC.

The CDR3 sequence is CSVELFSPSGEQYF. In DNA, the CDR3 is TGCAGCGTTGAATTATTCAGTCCTAGTGGCGAGCAGTACTTC. The chain combines TRBV29-1 with TRBJ2-7; D call uncertain. V lost 2 bases and J lost 6, with 17 bases in between. The length of the CDR3 is 14 residues. Germline V lookup: CDR1 SQVTM, CDR2 ANQGSEA.

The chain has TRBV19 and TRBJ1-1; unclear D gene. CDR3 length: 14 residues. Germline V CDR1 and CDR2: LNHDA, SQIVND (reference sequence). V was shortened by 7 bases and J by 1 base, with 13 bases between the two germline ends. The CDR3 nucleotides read TGTGCCAGTACCCAGGACGATCAGAACACTGAAGCTTTCTTT. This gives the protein CASTQDDQNTEAFF.

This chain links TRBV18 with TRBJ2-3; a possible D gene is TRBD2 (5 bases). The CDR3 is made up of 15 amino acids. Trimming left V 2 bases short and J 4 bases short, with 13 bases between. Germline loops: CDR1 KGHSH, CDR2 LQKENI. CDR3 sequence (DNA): TGTGCCAGCTCACCAATAGTGGCAGCGGCAGATACGCAGTATTTT. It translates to CASSPIVAAADTQYF.

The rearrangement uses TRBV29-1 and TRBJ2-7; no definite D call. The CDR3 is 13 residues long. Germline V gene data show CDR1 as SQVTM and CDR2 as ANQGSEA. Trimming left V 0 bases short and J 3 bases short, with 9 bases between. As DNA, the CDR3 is TGCAGCGTTGAAGAGGACGGGTACTACGAGCAGTACTTC. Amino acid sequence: CSVEEDGYYEQYF.

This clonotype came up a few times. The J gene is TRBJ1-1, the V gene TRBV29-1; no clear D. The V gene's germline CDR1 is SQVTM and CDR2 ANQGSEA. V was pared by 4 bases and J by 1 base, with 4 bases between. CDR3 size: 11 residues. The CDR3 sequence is CSVVRNTEAFF. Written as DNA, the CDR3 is TGCAGCGTTGTCCGGAACACTGAAGCTTTCTTT.

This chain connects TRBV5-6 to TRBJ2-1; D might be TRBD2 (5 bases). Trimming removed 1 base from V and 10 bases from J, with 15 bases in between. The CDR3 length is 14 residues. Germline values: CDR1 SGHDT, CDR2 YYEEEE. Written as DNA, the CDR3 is TGTGCCAGCAGCTTGTCATACGGGGTGGAGGAGCAGTTCTTC. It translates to CASSLSYGVEEQFF.

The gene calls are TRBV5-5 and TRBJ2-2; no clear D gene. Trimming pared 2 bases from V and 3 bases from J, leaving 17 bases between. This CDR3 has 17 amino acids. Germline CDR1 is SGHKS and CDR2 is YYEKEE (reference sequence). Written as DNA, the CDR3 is TGTGCCAGCAGCTTTTATGTTCGCGCATCGGACACCGGGGAGCTGTTTTTT. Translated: CASSFYVRASDTGELFF. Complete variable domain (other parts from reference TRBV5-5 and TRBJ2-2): DAGVTQSPTHLIKTRGQQVTLRCSPISGHKSVSWYQQVLGQGPQFIFQYYEKEERGRGNFPDRFSARQFPNYSSELNVNALLLGDSALYLCASSFYVRASDTGELFFGEGSRLTVL.

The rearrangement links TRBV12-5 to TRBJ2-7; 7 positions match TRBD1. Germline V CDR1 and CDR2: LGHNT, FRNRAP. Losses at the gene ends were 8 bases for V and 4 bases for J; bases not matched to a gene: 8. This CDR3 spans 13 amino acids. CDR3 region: CASMGQPQYEQYF. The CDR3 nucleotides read TGTGCTAGTATGGGACAGCCTCAATACGAGCAGTACTTC.

CDR3 region: CASSSGARGLNQPQHF. The DNA of the CDR3 is TGTGCCAGCAGCTCAGGGGCCAGGGGGCTTAATCAGCCCCAGCATTTT. The J gene is TRBJ1-5, the V gene TRBV5-6; 8 nucleotides line up with TRBD1. CDR1 is SGHDT, CDR2 YYEEEE, per germline. The CDR3 length is 16 residues. The V and J ends lost 3 bases and 4 bases, in that order; junction bases with no gene match: 9.

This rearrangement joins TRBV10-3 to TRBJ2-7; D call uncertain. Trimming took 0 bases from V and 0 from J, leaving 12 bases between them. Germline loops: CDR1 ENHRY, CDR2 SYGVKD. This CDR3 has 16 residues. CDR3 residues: CAISESLTFSSYEQYF. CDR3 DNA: TGTGCCATCAGTGAGTCTTTAACTTTCAGCTCCTACGAGCAGTACTTC.

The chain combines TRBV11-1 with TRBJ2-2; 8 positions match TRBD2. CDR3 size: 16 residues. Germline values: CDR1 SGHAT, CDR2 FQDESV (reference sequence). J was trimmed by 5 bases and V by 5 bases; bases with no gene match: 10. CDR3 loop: CASSARTSPRTGELFF. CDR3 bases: TGTGCCAGCAGCGCCCGGACTAGCCCTCGGACCGGGGAGCTGTTTTTT.

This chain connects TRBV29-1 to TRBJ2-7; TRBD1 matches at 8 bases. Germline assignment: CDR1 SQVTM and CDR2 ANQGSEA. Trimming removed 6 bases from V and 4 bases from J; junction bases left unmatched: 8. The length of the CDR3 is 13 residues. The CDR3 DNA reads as TGCAGCGTCCTAGACAGGGGTAAATACGAGCAGTACTTC. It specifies CSVLDRGKYEQYF.

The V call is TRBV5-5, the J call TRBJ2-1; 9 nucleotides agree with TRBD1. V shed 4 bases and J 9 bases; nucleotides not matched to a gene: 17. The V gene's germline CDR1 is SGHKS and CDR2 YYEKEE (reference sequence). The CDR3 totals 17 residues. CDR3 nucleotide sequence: TGTGCCAGCAGCCCTGAAGTTTGGACAGGGGTTGACAGTGAGCAGTTCTTC. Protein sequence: CASSPEVWTGVDSEQFF.